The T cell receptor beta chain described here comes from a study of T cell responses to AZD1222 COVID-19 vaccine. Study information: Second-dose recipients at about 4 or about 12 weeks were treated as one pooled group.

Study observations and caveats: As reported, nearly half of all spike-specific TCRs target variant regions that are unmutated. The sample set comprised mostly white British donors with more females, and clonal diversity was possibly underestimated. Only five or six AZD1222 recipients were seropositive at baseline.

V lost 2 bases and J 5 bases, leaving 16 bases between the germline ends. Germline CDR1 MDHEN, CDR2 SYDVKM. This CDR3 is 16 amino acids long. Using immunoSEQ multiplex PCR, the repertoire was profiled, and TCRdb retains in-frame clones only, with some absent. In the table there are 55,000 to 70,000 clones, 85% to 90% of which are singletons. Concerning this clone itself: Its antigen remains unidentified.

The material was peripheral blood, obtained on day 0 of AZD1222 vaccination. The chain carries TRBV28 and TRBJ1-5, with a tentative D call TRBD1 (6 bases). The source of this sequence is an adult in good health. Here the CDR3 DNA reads TGTGCCAGCAGTTTACCATCATGGGGGGGCGATCAGCCCCAGCATTTT. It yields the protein CASSLPSWGGDQPQHF.